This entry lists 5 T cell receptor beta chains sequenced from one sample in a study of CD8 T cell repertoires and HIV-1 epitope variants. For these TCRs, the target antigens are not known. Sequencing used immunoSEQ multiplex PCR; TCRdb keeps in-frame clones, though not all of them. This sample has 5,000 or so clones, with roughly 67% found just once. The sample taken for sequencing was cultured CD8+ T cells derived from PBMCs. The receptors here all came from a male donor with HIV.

The DNA for the CDR3 is TGTGCCAGCAGTTCCGTAGGAGTGGGGTCCTACGAGCAGTACTTC. Residues: CASSSVGVGSYEQYF. The chain combines TRBV27 with TRBJ2-7; no firm D call. This CDR3 has 15 amino acids. The ends were cut back, 4 bases at V and 1 base at J, with 14 bases in the middle. Looked up from germline, CDR1 is MNHEY and CDR2 is SMNVEV (reference sequence).

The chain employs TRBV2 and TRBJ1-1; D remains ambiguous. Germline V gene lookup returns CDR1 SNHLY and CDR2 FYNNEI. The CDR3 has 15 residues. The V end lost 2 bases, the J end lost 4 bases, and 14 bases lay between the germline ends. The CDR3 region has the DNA TGTGCCAGCAGTGAAATAGAGCGGGAGACCACTGAAGCTTTCTTT. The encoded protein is CASSEIERETTEAFF.

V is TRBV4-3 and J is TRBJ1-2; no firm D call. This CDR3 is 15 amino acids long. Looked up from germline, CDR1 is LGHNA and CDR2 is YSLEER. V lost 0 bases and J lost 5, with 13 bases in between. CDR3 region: CASSQDPGEIYGYTF. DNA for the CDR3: TGCGCCAGCAGCCAAGACCCCGGGGAAATTTATGGCTACACCTTC.

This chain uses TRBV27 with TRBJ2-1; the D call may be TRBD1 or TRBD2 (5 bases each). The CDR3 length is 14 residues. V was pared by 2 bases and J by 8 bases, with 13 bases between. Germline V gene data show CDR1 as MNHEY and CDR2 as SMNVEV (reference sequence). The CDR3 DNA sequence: TGTGCCAGCAGTTTACTAGGGCAGGGAGATGAGCAGTTCTTC. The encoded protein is CASSLLGQGDEQFF.

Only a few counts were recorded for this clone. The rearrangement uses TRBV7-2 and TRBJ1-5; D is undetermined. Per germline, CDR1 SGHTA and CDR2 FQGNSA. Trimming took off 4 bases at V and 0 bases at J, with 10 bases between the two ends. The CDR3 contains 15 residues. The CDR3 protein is CASSSEGYSNQPQHF. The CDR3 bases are TGTGCCAGCAGCTCGGAGGGCTATAGCAATCAGCCCCAGCATTTT. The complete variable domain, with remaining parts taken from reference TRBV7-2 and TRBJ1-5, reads GAGVSQSPSNKVTEKGKDVELRCDPISGHTALYWYRQSLGQGLEFLIYFQGNSAPDKSGLPSDRFSAERTGGSVSTLTIQRTQQEDSAVYLCASSSEGYSNQPQHFGDGTRLSIL.